Each of the 14 T cell receptor beta chains below was sequenced from the same sample in a study of shared clonotypes between healthy human individuals. Using immunoSEQ multiplex PCR, the repertoire was profiled, and TCRdb retains in-frame clones only, with some absent. The table shows fewer than 700,000 clones, with 70% to 80% occurring only once. What was sequenced was PBMCs. Receptors originate from a woman between 35 and 50 years old in good health. Some clones in this sample may be carry-over from other donors' samples.

V is TRBV7-9 and J is TRBJ1-1; D might be TRBD1 (6 bases). Germline V gene lookup returns CDR1 SEHNR and CDR2 FQNEAQ (reference sequence). The CDR3 has 15 amino acids. V lost 0 bases and J lost 5, with 13 bases in between. The CDR3 DNA reads as TGTGCCAGCAGCTTAGCTTCCAGGGGTTGGACTGAAGCTTTCTTT. It specifies CASSLASRGWTEAFF.

The rearrangement links TRBV18 to TRBJ2-1; D possibly corresponds to TRBD2 (5 bases). The V end lost 3 bases, the J end lost 5 bases, and 11 bases lay between the germline ends. CDR1 and CDR2 from the germline V gene are KGHSH and LQKENI. This CDR3 spans 14 amino acids. CDR3 protein: CASSPGVPNNEQFF. CDR3 nucleotides: TGTGCCAGCTCACCCGGGGTCCCTAACAATGAGCAGTTCTTC.

A remark on this clone: This specimen includes other DNA sequences encoding the same CDR3. The genes are TRBV9 and TRBJ2-1; weak D call: TRBD2 (6 bases). The CDR3 is made up of 15 amino acids. The V and J ends lost 0 bases and 1 base respectively, with 8 bases between them. The germline CDR1 and CDR2 sequences are SGDLS and YYNGEE. The CDR3 DNA sequence: TGTGCCAGCAGCGTAGCGGGAGATTCCTACAATGAGCAGTTCTTC. Encoded protein: CASSVAGDSYNEQFF.

The CDR3 spells CASSLGTLAGADTQYF. As DNA, the CDR3 is TGTGCCAGCAGCTTAGGGACCTTAGCGGGAGCAGATACGCAGTATTTT. The chain joins TRBV7-6 to TRBJ2-3; 9 positions agree with TRBD2. CDR1 SGHVS and CDR2 FNYEAQ come from the germline V gene. Trimming cost V 1 base and J 4 bases; bases outside gene matches: 6. This CDR3 spans 16 amino acids. Together with reference TRBV7-6 and TRBJ2-3, the CDR3 gives the full variable domain: GAGVSQSPRYKVTKRGQDVALRCDPISGHVSLYWYRQALGQGPEFLTYFNYEAQQDKSGLPNDRFSAERPEGSISTLTIQRTEQRDSAMYRCASSLGTLAGADTQYFGPGTRLTVL.

The chain links TRBV18 to TRBJ1-1; 8 nucleotides align to TRBD1. Germline assignment: CDR1 KGHSH and CDR2 LQKENI. V shed 3 bases, J shed 5 bases, and the junction held 5 bases outside the gene matches. This CDR3 contains 14 residues. The CDR3 region has the DNA TGTGCCAGCTCACCTTGGACAGGGAGTACTGAAGCTTTCTTT. Protein product: CASSPWTGSTEAFF.

This clone was observed a handful of times. CDR3 amino acids: CASSSPEWIRDTEAFF. As DNA, the CDR3 is TGTGCCAGCAGCTCCCCTGAGTGGATTCGGGACACTGAAGCTTTCTTT. The V and J genes are TRBV7-2 and TRBJ1-1; D is uncertain. V was cut by 4 bases and J by 3 bases, with 18 bases left in between. This CDR3 is built from 16 residues. The germline CDR1 and CDR2 sequences are SGHTA and FQGNSA.

This sequence joins TRBV9 and TRBJ1-4; the D is unclear. The CDR3 has 15 residues. V shed 3 bases and J shed 0 bases, with 9 bases lying between them. CDR1 and CDR2 (germline): SGDLS, YYNGEE. The CDR3 spells CASSGSEATNEKLFF. DNA for the CDR3: TGTGCCAGCAGCGGAAGTGAGGCAACTAATGAAAAACTGTTTTTT.

The chain links TRBV27 to TRBJ2-1; D tentatively fits TRBD1 or TRBD2 (6 bases each). Looked up from germline, CDR1 is MNHEY and CDR2 is SMNVEV (reference sequence). Trimming stripped 6 bases from V and 0 bases from J, with 12 bases between. CDR3 length: 15 amino acids. The DNA for the CDR3 is TGTGCCAGCAGGGGGGGCCAGAGCTCCTACAATGAGCAGTTCTTC. Its protein is CASRGGQSSYNEQFF.

About this clone: In the same sample, other DNA sequences code for this CDR3. The chain combines TRBV5-1 with TRBJ2-5, with unresolved D. CDR1 SGHRS and CDR2 YFSETQ come from the germline V gene. CDR3 length equals 14 residues. The germline V and J ends were trimmed by 0 bases and 2 bases, with 8 bases remaining between them. In DNA form, the CDR3 reads TGCGCCAGCAGCTTGGCCCCCGGTCAAGAGACCCAGTACTTC. Its translation: CASSLAPGQETQYF. Filled out from reference TRBV5-1 and TRBJ2-5, the complete variable domain reads KAGVTQTPRYLIKTRGQQVTLSCSPISGHRSVSWYQQTPGQGLQFLFEYFSETQRNKGNFPGRFSGRQFSNSRSEMNVSTLELGDSALYLCASSLAPGQETQYFGPGTRLLVL.

V and J are TRBV28 and TRBJ2-3; D perhaps matches TRBD2 (6 bases). The CDR3 covers 13 residues. The germline gives CDR1 MDHEN, CDR2 SYDVKM. Trimming stripped 7 bases from V and 4 bases from J, with 12 bases between. This CDR3 reads CASNLGGSDTQYF. The CDR3 nucleotides read TGTGCCAGCAACCTCGGAGGGTCAGATACGCAGTATTTT.

The chain links TRBV29-1 to TRBJ2-7; perhaps TRBD2 as D (5 bases). The CDR3 spans 13 residues. Germline V lookup: CDR1 SQVTM, CDR2 ANQGSEA. Trimming removed 6 bases at V and 3 bases at J, with 15 bases between. The CDR3 DNA reads TGCAGCGTCGCCACTAGTGCGGGCTACGAGCAGTACTTC. The encoded protein is CSVATSAGYEQYF.

This clone turned up a few times. This sequence joins TRBV18 and TRBJ2-1, with 12 nucleotides matching TRBD1. Unmatched junction bases numbered 5, after V lost 3 bases and J lost 8 bases. The CDR3 totals 15 residues. CDR1 is KGHSH and CDR2 is LQKENI in the germline V gene. CDR3 DNA: TGTGCCAGCTCACCGCAGGGACAGGGGGCCGATGAGCAGTTCTTC. This codes for CASSPQGQGADEQFF. The entire variable domain, with the rest obtained from reference TRBV18 and TRBJ2-1, is as follows: NAGVMQNPRHLVRRRGQEARLRCSPMKGHSHVYWYRQLPEEGLKFMVYLQKENIIDESGMPKERFSAEFPKEGPSILRIQQVVRGDSAAYFCASSPQGQGADEQFFGPGTRLTVL.

This clone was picked up one time. The V call is TRBV28, the J call TRBJ2-1; 7 nucleotides agree with TRBD1. The CDR3 sequence is 14 residues long. V dropped 5 bases and J dropped 7; count of bases not matched to a gene: 8. Germline CDR1 MDHEN, CDR2 SYDVKM. The CDR3 DNA is TGTGCCAGCAGTCGTGGACAGGTTAGGAATGAGCAGTTCTTC. Protein: CASSRGQVRNEQFF. Full variable domain (remainder filled in from reference TRBV28 and TRBJ2-1): DVKVTQSSRYLVKRTGEKVFLECVQDMDHENMFWYRQDPGLGLRLIYFSYDVKMKEKGDIPEGYSVSREKKERFSLILESASTNQTSMYLCASSRGQVRNEQFFGPGTRLTVL.

A remark on this clone: The sample carries other DNA sequences with the same CDR3. The chain carries TRBV5-1 and TRBJ2-3; 9 bases are shared with TRBD2. With V trimmed by 0 bases and J by 4 bases, 6 bases remained unmatched. Germline CDR1 reads SGHRS; CDR2 reads YFSETQ. This CDR3 has 16 residues. CDR3 sequence: CASSLVLAGGADTQYF. The CDR3 DNA reads as TGCGCCAGCAGCTTGGTTCTGGCGGGAGGGGCAGATACGCAGTATTTT.